Presented here are 9 T cell receptor beta chains from one specimen sequenced in a study of blood T cell repertoires in COVID-19. Sequencing used immunoSEQ multiplex PCR; TCRdb keeps in-frame clones, though not all of them. The sample yields more than 150,000 clones, about four fifths seen once. The sample taken for sequencing was peripheral blood. The receptors here all came from a woman older than 75 with COVID-19, enrolled during active disease.

The chain employs TRBV7-3 and TRBJ2-1; D may be TRBD1 (6 bases). The germline gives CDR1 SGHTA, CDR2 FQGTGA. With 8 bases removed from V and 4 bases from J, the gap between germline ends came to 21 bases. CDR3 length equals 16 residues. The CDR3 reads CASSSHQGIKYNEQFF. For the CDR3, the DNA is TGTGCCAGCTCATCCCATCAGGGGATTAAGTACAATGAGCAGTTCTTC.

The chain has TRBV19 and TRBJ2-7, with 7 nucleotides matching TRBD2. The ends lost 4 bases at V and 5 bases at J; junction bases unmatched: 8. This CDR3 contains 14 residues. Germline CDR1 LNHDA, CDR2 SQIVND (reference sequence). The CDR3 spells CASSKTPTSHEQYF. CDR3 DNA sequence: TGTGCCAGTAGTAAGACACCGACTAGCCACGAGCAGTACTTC.

The chain has TRBV19 and TRBJ1-6; 7 nucleotides align to TRBD1. Germline loops: CDR1 LNHDA, CDR2 SQIVND (reference sequence). The CDR3 extends over 14 amino acids. V gave up 8 bases and J gave up 8 bases; unmatched junction bases: 9. CDR3 nucleotide sequence: TGTGCCAGTCACGGAGGGGGCGGATATTCACCCCTCCACTTT. This translates into CASHGGGGYSPLHF.

The V gene is TRBV6-2 or TRBV6-3, the J gene TRBJ2-2; tentative D call: TRBD1 (6 bases). The V end was cut by 2 bases, the J end by 14 bases, with 12 bases between. The CDR3 is made up of 12 amino acids. Germline CDR1 reads MNHEY; CDR2 reads SVGEGT. The CDR3 DNA reads TGTGCCAGCAGTTACGGACAGACGAAACTGTTTTTT. Translating gives CASSYGQTKLFF.

V usage is TRBV7-8 and J usage is TRBJ1-5, with D perhaps matching TRBD1 (6 bases). CDR1 is SGHVS and CDR2 is FQNEAQ in the germline V gene. V lost 5 bases, J lost 3 bases, and 17 bases lay in between. The length of the CDR3 is 16 residues. CDR3 sequence (DNA): TGTGCCAGCAGCCCCTTAGTAGGACAGTTCAATCAGCCCCAGCATTTT. It yields the protein CASSPLVGQFNQPQHF.

The chain combines TRBV4-1 with TRBJ1-2; D perhaps matches TRBD1 (5 bases). Germline V CDR1 and CDR2: MGHRA, YSYEKL. Trimming stripped 3 bases from V and 2 bases from J, with 16 bases between. The CDR3 totals 16 residues. For the CDR3, the DNA is TGCGCCAGCAGCCAGCGCATCGGGGGATCGAACTATGGCTACACCTTC. It codes for CASSQRIGGSNYGYTF.

The chain carries TRBV2 and TRBJ1-6, with 11 bases fitting TRBD1. Germline V gene lookup returns CDR1 SNHLY and CDR2 FYNNEI. With 6 bases clipped from V and 6 bases from J, the junction kept 10 bases outside the gene matches. The CDR3 is made up of 17 amino acids. The CDR3 spells CASSLGTGGFGNSPLHF. DNA for the CDR3: TGTGCCAGCAGCCTCGGGACAGGGGGATTTGGTAATTCACCCCTCCACTTT.

The chain uses TRBV7-8 and TRBJ2-1; weak D call: TRBD2 (7 bases). V gave up 1 base and J gave up 7 bases, with 14 bases separating them. In germline, CDR1 is SGHVS, CDR2 FQNEAQ. The CDR3 is 15 residues long. CDR3 protein: CASSLVGGPVNEQFF. The CDR3 DNA sequence: TGTGCCAGCAGCTTAGTCGGGGGGCCAGTAAATGAGCAGTTCTTC.

CDR3 DNA sequence: TGTGCCAGCTCACCTTGGGCAGGGGGGCACAATGAGCAGTTCTTC. It translates to CASSPWAGGHNEQFF. The chain joins TRBV18 to TRBJ2-1; tentatively, D is TRBD1 (7 bases). The germline gives CDR1 KGHSH, CDR2 LQKENI. V was pared by 3 bases and J by 5 bases, with 14 bases between. The CDR3 has 15 residues.